This T cell receptor beta chain was retrieved from a study of cytomegalovirus exposure and HLA in healthy donors. On this clone itself: Its cognate antigen is unknown.

Study-wide results and limits: Earlier analysis yielded a pattern in which most TCR beta V segments were productive about 90% or about 30% of the time.

CDR3 length: 16 residues. The V end lost 7 bases, the J end lost 2 bases, and 21 bases lay between the germline ends. The germline V gene encodes CDR1 MDHEN and CDR2 SYDVKM. It was with 60 Vbeta and 13 Jbeta primers that the PCR ran. Original analysis: Approximately 78 million unique TCR beta chains, roughly 11 million of them shared, were counted by a later analysis. Libraries were prepared by immunoSEQ multiplex PCR; TCRdb keeps only in-frame clonotypes and omits some of them. V, J and clone size are those of that table, while D and trimming were read from the DNA. The sample has over 150,000 clones; more than 75% are singletons.

This chain links TRBV28 with TRBJ2-7; possible D gene TRBD2, 6 bases. This clonotype was sampled from a girl under 10 years old in good health and CMV-seropositive. The sequencing input was PBMCs. The CDR3, as DNA: TGTGCCAGCACCACCACTTCGGGAGAAGGCCCCTACGAGCAGTACTTC. Translation gives CASTTTSGEGPYEQYF.